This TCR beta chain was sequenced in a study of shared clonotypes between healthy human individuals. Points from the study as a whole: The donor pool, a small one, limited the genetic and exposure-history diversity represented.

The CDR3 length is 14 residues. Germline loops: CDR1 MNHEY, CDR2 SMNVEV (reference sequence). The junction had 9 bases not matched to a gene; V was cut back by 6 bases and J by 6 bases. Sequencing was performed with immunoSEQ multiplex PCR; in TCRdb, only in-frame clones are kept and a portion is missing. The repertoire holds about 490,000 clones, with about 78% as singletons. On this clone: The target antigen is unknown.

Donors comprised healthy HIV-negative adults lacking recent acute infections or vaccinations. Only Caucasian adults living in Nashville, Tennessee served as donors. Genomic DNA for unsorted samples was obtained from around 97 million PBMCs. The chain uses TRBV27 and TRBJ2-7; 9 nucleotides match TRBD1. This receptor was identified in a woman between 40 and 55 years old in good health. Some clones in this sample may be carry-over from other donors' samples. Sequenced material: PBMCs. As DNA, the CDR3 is TGTGCCAGCAGAACCGGGACAGGGTTAACCGAGCAGTACTTC. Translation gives CASRTGTGLTEQYF.